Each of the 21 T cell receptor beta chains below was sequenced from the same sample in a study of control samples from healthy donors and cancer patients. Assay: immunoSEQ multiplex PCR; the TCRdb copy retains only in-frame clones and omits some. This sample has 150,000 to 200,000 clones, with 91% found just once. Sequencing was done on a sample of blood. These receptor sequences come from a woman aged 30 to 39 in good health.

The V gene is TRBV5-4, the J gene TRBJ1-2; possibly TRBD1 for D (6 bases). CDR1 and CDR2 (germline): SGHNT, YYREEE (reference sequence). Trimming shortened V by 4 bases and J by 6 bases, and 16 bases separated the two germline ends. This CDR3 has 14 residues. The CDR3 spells CASSHRDTRHGYTF. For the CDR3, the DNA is TGTGCCAGCAGCCACCGGGACACGAGGCATGGCTACACCTTC.

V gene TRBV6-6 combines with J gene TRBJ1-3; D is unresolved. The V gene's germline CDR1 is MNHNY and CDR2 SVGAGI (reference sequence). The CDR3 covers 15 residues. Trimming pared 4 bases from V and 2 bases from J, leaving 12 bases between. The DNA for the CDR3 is TGTGCCAGCAGTTTCCCACAGAGAACTGGAAACACCATATATTTT. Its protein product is CASSFPQRTGNTIYF.

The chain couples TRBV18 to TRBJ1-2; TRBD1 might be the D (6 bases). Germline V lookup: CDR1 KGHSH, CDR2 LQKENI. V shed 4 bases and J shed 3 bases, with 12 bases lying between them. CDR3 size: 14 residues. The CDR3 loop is CASSLDRWDYGYTF. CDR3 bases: TGTGCCAGCTCACTCGACAGGTGGGACTATGGCTACACCTTC.

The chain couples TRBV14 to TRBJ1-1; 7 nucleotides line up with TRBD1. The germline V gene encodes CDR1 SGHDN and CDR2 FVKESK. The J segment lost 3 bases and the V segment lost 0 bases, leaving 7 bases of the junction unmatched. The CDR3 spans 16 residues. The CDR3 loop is CASSQDLQGGYTEAFF. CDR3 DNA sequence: TGTGCCAGCAGCCAAGATCTCCAGGGGGGGTACACTGAAGCTTTCTTT. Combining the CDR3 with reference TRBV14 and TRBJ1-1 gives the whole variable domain EAGVTQFPSHSVIEKGQTVTLRCDPISGHDNLYWYRRVMGKEIKFLLHFVKESKQDESGMPNNRFLAERTGGTYSTLKVQPAELEDSGVYFCASSQDLQGGYTEAFFGQGTRLTVV.

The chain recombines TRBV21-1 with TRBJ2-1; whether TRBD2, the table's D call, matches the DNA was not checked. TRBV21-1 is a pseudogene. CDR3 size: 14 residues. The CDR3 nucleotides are TGTGCCAGCAGCAAAGAAGGTAGCCACAATGAGCAGTTCTTC. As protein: CASSKEGSHNEQFF.

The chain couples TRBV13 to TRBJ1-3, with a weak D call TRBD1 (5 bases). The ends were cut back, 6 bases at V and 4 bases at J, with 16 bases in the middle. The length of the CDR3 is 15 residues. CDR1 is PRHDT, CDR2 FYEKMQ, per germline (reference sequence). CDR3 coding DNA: TGTGCCAGCAGAGTTACCGGGACGGGGGGAAACACCATATATTTT. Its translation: CASRVTGTGGNTIYF. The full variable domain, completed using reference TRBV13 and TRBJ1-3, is AAGVIQSPRHLIKEKRETATLKCYPIPRHDTVYWYQQGPGQDPQFLISFYEKMQSDKGSIPDRFSAQQFSDYHSELNMSSLELGDSALYFCASRVTGTGGNTIYFGEGSWLTVV.

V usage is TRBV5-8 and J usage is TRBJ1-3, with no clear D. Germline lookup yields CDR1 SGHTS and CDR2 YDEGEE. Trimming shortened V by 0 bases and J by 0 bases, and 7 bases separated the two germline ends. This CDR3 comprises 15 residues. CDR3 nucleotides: TGTGCCAGCAGCTTGGCAATACGCTCTGGAAACACCATATATTTT. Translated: CASSLAIRSGNTIYF.

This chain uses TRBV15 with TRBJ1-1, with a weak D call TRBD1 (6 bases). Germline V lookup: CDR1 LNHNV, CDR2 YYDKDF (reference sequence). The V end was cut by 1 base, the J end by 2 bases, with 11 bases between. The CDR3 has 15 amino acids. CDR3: CATSRGGPGNTEAFF. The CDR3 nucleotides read TGTGCCACCAGCAGAGGGGGGCCGGGTAACACTGAAGCTTTCTTT.

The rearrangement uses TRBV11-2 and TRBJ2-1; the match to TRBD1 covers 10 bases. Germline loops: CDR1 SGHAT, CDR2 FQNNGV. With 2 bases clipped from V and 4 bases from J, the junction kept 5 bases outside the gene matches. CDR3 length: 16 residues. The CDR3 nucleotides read TGTGCCAGCAGCTTAAGTTGGACAGGGGGGTACAATGAGCAGTTCTTC. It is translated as CASSLSWTGGYNEQFF.

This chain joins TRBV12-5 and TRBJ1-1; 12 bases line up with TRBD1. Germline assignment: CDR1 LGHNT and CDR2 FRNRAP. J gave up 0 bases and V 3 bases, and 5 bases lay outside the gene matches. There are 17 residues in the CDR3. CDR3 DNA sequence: TGTGCTAGTGGTTTCACCGGGACAGGGGGCATGAACACTGAAGCTTTCTTT. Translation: CASGFTGTGGMNTEAFF.

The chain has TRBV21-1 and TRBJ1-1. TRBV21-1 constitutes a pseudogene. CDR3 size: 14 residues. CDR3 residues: CASSKIAMNTEAFF. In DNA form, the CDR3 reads TGTGCCAGCAGCAAGATAGCCATGAACACTGAAGCTTTCTTT.

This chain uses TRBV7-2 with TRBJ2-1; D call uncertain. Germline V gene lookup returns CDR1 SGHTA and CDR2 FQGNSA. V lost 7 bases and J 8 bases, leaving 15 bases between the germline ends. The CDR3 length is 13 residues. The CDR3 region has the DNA TGTGCCAGCACGTCTTATCTCTCCGATGAGCAGTTCTTC. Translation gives CASTSYLSDEQFF.

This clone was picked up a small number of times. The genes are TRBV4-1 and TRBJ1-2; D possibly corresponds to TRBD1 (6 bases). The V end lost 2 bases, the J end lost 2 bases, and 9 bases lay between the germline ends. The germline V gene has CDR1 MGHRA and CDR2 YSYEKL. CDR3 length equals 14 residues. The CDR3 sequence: CASSQWDTNYGYTF. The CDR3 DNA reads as TGCGCCAGCAGCCAATGGGACACCAACTATGGCTACACCTTC.

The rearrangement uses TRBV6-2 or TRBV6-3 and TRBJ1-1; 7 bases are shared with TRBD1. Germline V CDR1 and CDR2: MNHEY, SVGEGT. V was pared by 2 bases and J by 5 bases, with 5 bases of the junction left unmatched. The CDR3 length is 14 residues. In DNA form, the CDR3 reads TGTGCCAGCAGTTACGGGAACAGGGGAACTGAAGCTTTCTTT. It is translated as CASSYGNRGTEAFF.

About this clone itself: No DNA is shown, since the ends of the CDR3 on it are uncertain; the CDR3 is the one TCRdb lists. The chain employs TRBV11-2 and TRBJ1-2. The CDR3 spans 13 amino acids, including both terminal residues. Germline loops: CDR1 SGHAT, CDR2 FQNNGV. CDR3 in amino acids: CASSFGPGYGYTF.

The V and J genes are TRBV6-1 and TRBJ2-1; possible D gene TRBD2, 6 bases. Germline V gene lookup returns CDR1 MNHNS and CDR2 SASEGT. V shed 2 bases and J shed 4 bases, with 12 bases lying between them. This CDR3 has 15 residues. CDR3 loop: CASSERSGGYNEQFF. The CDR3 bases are TGTGCCAGCAGTGAACGGAGTGGGGGGTACAATGAGCAGTTCTTC.

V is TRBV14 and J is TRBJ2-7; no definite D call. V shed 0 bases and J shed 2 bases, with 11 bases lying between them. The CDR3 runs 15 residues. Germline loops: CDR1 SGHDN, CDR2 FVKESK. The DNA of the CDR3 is TGTGCCAGCAGCCAAGAGGGTGAGGATACCTACGAGCAGTACTTC. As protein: CASSQEGEDTYEQYF.

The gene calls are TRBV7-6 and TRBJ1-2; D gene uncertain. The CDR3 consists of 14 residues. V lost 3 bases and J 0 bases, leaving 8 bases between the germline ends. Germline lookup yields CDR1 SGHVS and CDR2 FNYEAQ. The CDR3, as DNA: TGTGCCAGCAGCTTGTTGTCTACTAACTATGGCTACACCTTC. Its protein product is CASSLLSTNYGYTF.

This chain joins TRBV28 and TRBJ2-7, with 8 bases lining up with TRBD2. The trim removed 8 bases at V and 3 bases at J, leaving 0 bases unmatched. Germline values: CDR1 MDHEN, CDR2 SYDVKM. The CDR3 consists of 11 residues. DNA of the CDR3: TGTGCCAGCGGGACTAGCTACGAGCAGTACTTC. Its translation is CASGTSYEQYF.

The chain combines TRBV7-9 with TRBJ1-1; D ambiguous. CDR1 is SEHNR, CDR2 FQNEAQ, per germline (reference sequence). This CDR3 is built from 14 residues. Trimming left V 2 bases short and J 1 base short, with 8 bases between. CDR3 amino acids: CASSLPRSNTEAFF. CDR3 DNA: TGTGCCAGCAGCTTACCTCGCTCGAACACTGAAGCTTTCTTT.

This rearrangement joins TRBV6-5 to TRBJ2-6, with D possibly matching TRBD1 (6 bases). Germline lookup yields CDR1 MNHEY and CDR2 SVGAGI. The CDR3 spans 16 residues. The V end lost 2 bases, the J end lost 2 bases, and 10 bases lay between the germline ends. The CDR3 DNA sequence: TGTGCCAGCAGTTACGGGCAGGGGACTGGGGCCAACGTCCTGACTTTC. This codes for CASSYGQGTGANVLTF.